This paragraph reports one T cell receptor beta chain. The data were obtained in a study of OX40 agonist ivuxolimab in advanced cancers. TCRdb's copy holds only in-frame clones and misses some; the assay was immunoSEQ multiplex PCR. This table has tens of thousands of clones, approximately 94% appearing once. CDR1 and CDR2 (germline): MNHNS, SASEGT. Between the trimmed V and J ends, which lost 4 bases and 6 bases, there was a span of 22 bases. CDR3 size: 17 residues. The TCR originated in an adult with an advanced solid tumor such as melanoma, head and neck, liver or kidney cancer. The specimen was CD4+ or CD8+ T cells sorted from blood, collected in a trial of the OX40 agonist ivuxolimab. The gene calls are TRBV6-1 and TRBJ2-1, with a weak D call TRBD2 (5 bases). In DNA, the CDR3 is TGTGCCAGCAGTGCACTCTTTTACTCCGGAGGTGGCAATGAGCAGTTCTTC. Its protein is CASSALFYSGGGNEQFF.